The 25 T cell receptor beta chains in this list originate from one sample, sequenced in a study of blood T cells in healthy people across ages. A second PCR, run for about 7 to 11 cycles, used a sample-barcoded 5' primer plus a J-beta primer mix. One entry per CDR3 protein results from TCRdb running MiXCR on the 5' RACE reads. The table lists 1.6 million or so distinct CDR3 sequences, roughly 30% of them singletons. Material: blood. The receptors originated from a woman in her twenties or thirties in good health.

The chain employs TRBV6-6 and TRBJ1-1; D gene uncertain. The length of the CDR3 is 12 residues. The ends were cut back, 6 bases at V and 6 bases at J, with 11 bases in the middle. Germline V gives CDR1 MNHNY, CDR2 SVGAGI (reference sequence). CDR3 in amino acids: CASRTMRAEAFF. The CDR3, as DNA: TGTGCCAGCAGGACAATGCGCGCTGAAGCTTTCTTT.

This clonotype was found a few times. The V call is TRBV27, the J call TRBJ2-6, with D uncertain. Per the germline V gene, CDR1 is MNHEY and CDR2 is SMNVEV (reference sequence). The V end lost 6 bases, the J end lost 1 base, and 10 bases lay between the germline ends. The CDR3 consists of 15 residues. CDR3 nucleotide sequence: TGTGCCAGCAGGCCATGGCTTTCTGGGGCCAACGTCCTGACTTTC. The encoded protein is CASRPWLSGANVLTF. The complete variable domain, with remaining parts taken from reference TRBV27 and TRBJ2-6, reads EAQVTQNPRYLITVTGKKLTVTCSQNMNHEYMSWYRQDPGLGLRQIYYSMNVEVTDKGDVPEGYKVSRKEKRNFPLILESPSPNQTSLYFCASRPWLSGANVLTFGAGSRLTVL.

This clonotype was found a few times. The CDR3 sequence: CASSFRTSGTTDTQYF. For the CDR3, the DNA is TGCGCCAGCAGCTTCCGGACTAGCGGGACCACAGATACGCAGTATTTT. The chain uses TRBV5-1 and TRBJ2-3; 12 bases map to TRBD2. CDR1 SGHRS and CDR2 YFSETQ come from the germline V gene. The CDR3 is made up of 16 amino acids. V dropped 2 bases and J dropped 2; count of bases not matched to a gene: 3.

In regard to this clonotype: This is likely a read error, given that the CDR3 carries no conserved phenylalanine or tryptophan at its end. The chain has TRBV5-6 and TRBJ2-1, with a tentative D call TRBD1 (5 bases). V was trimmed by 2 bases and J by 0 bases, leaving 15 bases between them. Germline CDR1 is SGHDT and CDR2 is YYEEEE. The CDR3 extends over 17 amino acids. The CDR3 sequence is CASSFLGDRSSYNEQFC. Written as DNA, the CDR3 is TGTGCCAGCAGCTTTCTCGGAGACAGAAGCTCCTACAATGAGCAGTTCTGC.

The rearrangement links TRBV20-1 to TRBJ2-1, with D perhaps given as TRBD1 or TRBD2 (5 bases each). Germline-derived CDR1 and CDR2 are DFQATT and SNEGSKA (reference sequence). The CDR3 has 16 amino acids. Trimming took off 6 bases at V and 1 base at J, with 19 bases between the two ends. Here the CDR3 DNA reads TGCAGTGCGCGAAATCGGGACGCAAGTTCCTACAATGAGCAGTTCTTC. It is translated as CSARNRDASSYNEQFF.

This chain uses TRBV5-8 with TRBJ2-3; possibly TRBD2 for D (5 bases). The CDR3 covers 15 residues. Trimming stripped 4 bases from V and 4 bases from J, with 16 bases between. Per germline, CDR1 SGHTS and CDR2 YDEGEE. The CDR3 coding sequence is TGTGCCAGCAGCCTCTTACTCGGAGGCTCAGATACGCAGTATTTT. Translated, it gives CASSLLLGGSDTQYF.

This clonotype was seen many times. The chain links TRBV29-1 to TRBJ2-7; 14 bases map to TRBD2. V lost 6 bases to trimming and J lost 4 bases; unmatched junction nucleotides: 5. The germline CDR1 and CDR2 sequences are SQVTM and ANQGSEA. The CDR3 is made up of 14 amino acids. CDR3: CSVRGLAGGYEQYF. CDR3 DNA: TGCAGCGTCCGAGGACTAGCGGGAGGTTACGAGCAGTACTTC.

This clonotype has just a few counts. The chain uses TRBV20-1 and TRBJ2-5; no definite D call. Trimming removed 8 bases from V and 7 bases from J, with 20 bases in between. The CDR3 has 13 amino acids. Germline CDR1 reads DFQATT; CDR2 reads SNEGSKA (reference sequence). The CDR3 here is CSFRSQLPGTQYF. In nucleotides, the CDR3 is TGCAGTTTCCGCTCCCAGCTTCCGGGGACCCAGTACTTC.

Remarks on this clonotype: One end of the junction is discordant with germline, which a read error may explain. The chain employs TRBV28 and TRBJ2-1; 10 bases agree with TRBD2. Per the germline V gene, CDR1 is MDHEN and CDR2 is SYDVKM. This CDR3 contains 14 residues. The CDR3 bases are TGTACCAGCAGGAAGAGCGGGAGGGCATGGGAGCAGTTCTTC. Translated, it gives CTSRKSGRAWEQFF.

The chain uses TRBV12-3 or TRBV12-4 and TRBJ1-1; TRBD1 aligns across 9 bases. The CDR3 spans 14 residues. V lost 7 bases to trimming and J lost 10 bases; unmatched junction nucleotides: 13. The DNA of the CDR3 is TGTGCCAGCACTGTTTGGGACAGGGAAATGGGAGCTTTCTTT. Translating gives CASTVWDREMGAFF.

This clonotype was observed a handful of times. The rearrangement links TRBV5-1 to TRBJ2-3; 11 nucleotides align to TRBD2. The germline gives CDR1 SGHRS, CDR2 YFSETQ. CDR3 size: 16 residues. V dropped 2 bases and J dropped 1; count of bases not matched to a gene: 3. The CDR3 region has the DNA TGCGCCAGCAGCTTTAGCGGGAGGGCCGGCACAGATACGCAGTATTTT. Translating gives CASSFSGRAGTDTQYF.

The CDR3 coding sequence is TGTGCCAGCAGCTTGATTGAATCCTACGAGCAGTACTTC. Protein sequence: CASSLIESYEQYF. The rearrangement joins TRBV5-5 to TRBJ2-7; D not certain. V was pared by 1 base and J by 1 base, with 6 bases between. Germline assignment: CDR1 SGHKS and CDR2 YYEKEE (reference sequence). This CDR3 has 13 residues.

The rearrangement links TRBV30 to TRBJ2-7; possible D gene TRBD2, 5 bases. Germline V gene data show CDR1 as GTSNPN and CDR2 as SVGIG (reference sequence). The CDR3 extends over 13 amino acids. The ends were cut back, 8 bases at V and 2 bases at J, with 16 bases in the middle. The CDR3 here is CALLGLRAYEQYF. The CDR3 DNA sequence: TGTGCCCTCCTTGGACTGAGAGCCTACGAGCAGTACTTC.

This chain joins TRBV6-5 and TRBJ2-3; TRBD2 matches at 10 bases. The V and J ends lost 1 base and 3 bases, in that order; junction bases with no gene match: 13. CDR1 is MNHEY, CDR2 SVGAGI, per germline. The CDR3 runs to 19 residues. The DNA for the CDR3 is TGTGCCAGCAGTTACTATACGAGCGGGAGGGCCTTTCGGACAGATACGCAGTATTTT. It yields the protein CASSYYTSGRAFRTDTQYF.

The V and J genes are TRBV14 and TRBJ1-1; weak D call: TRBD1 (6 bases). This CDR3 has 13 residues. With 5 bases removed from V and 6 bases from J, the gap between germline ends came to 13 bases. In germline, CDR1 is SGHDN, CDR2 FVKESK. The CDR3 protein is CASSEQGSAEAFF. Here the CDR3 DNA reads TGTGCCAGCAGCGAACAGGGAAGCGCTGAAGCTTTCTTT.

This clonotype came up a few times. The rearrangement links TRBV4-1 to TRBJ2-3, with 8 bases aligning to TRBD2. CDR1 is MGHRA, CDR2 YSYEKL, per germline. Trimming took 5 bases from V and 6 from J; bases not matched to a gene: 1. CDR3 length: 12 amino acids. For the CDR3, the DNA is TGCGCCAGCAGCGGGACTAGGGATACGCAGTATTTT. As protein: CASSGTRDTQYF.

This clonotype has only a few counts. The rearrangement links TRBV4-1 to TRBJ1-2; D is uncertain. The V gene lost 0 bases and the J gene lost 2 bases, with 19 bases spanning the gap. CDR3 length: 18 amino acids. The germline gives CDR1 MGHRA, CDR2 YSYEKL. The CDR3 sequence is CASSQDPPPLYSNYGYTF. The CDR3, as DNA: TGCGCCAGCAGCCAAGATCCCCCCCCCCTGTACTCCAACTATGGCTACACCTTC.

This clonotype has a count of ten or more. The V gene is TRBV6-5, the J gene TRBJ2-2; D ambiguous. V was pared by 4 bases and J by 2 bases, with 2 bases between. Germline-derived CDR1 and CDR2 are MNHEY and SVGAGI. The CDR3 covers 12 residues. The CDR3 DNA is TGTGCCAGCAGTTCTAACACCGGGGAGCTGTTTTTT. Amino acids: CASSSNTGELFF.

The CDR3 spells CSASDSGGASDTQYF. CDR3 DNA: TGCAGTGCTAGTGATAGCGGGGGGGCTTCCGATACGCAGTATTTT. This chain uses TRBV20-1 with TRBJ2-3; 11 nucleotides line up with TRBD2. The CDR3 totals 15 residues. CDR1 and CDR2 (germline): DFQATT, SNEGSKA (reference sequence). The V segment lost 3 bases and the J segment 6 bases; nucleotides outside the gene matches: 8.

This clonotype was seen a single time. The rearrangement uses TRBV29-1 and TRBJ2-1, with D possibly TRBD2 on 7 matching bases. The CDR3 consists of 14 residues. Deletions cut 7 bases from V and 6 bases from J, with 19 bases between. Germline values: CDR1 SQVTM, CDR2 ANQGSEA. The CDR3 sequence is CSAGGGAWVNEQFF. The CDR3 DNA sequence: TGCAGCGCCGGTGGGGGGGCTTGGGTCAATGAGCAGTTCTTC.

The chain recombines TRBV6-6 with TRBJ1-2; tentatively, D is TRBD1 (5 bases). Germline values: CDR1 MNHNY, CDR2 SVGAGI (reference sequence). Deletions cut 6 bases from V and 1 base from J, with 12 bases between. The CDR3 contains 14 residues. CDR3 DNA: TGTGCCAGCAGCCAAGGGGCCCTTAACTATGGCTACACCTTC. Translated, it gives CASSQGALNYGYTF.

V usage is TRBV7-3 and J usage is TRBJ1-2; D is unclear. Germline V CDR1 and CDR2: SGHTA, FQGTGA. Trimming took off 2 bases at V and 7 bases at J, with 17 bases between the two ends. This CDR3 is built from 15 residues. CDR3 protein: CASSLELSGRGGYTF. The CDR3 DNA reads as TGTGCCAGCAGCTTAGAACTTAGTGGGAGAGGTGGCTACACCTTC.

This clonotype has only a few counts. This rearrangement joins TRBV12-3 or TRBV12-4 to TRBJ1-1; D ambiguous. The CDR3 consists of 15 residues. V dropped 4 bases and J dropped 0 bases, with 12 bases sitting between them. The CDR3 region has the DNA TGTGCCAGCAGTTCCCCGCTGGAGATGAACACTGAAGCTTTCTTT. Translation: CASSSPLEMNTEAFF.

The chain joins TRBV4-1 to TRBJ2-2; D is unclear. The germline V gene encodes CDR1 MGHRA and CDR2 YSYEKL. The CDR3 is 11 residues long. V lost 2 bases and J 7 bases, leaving 2 bases between the germline ends. This chain's CDR3 is CASSQIGELFF. DNA for the CDR3: TGCGCCAGCAGCCAAATCGGGGAGCTGTTTTTT.

This clonotype was seen more than once but under ten times. The CDR3 DNA is TGCAGCGGGGCATCTGGGGGGCCGGAGACCCAGTACTTC. This translates into CSGASGGPETQYF. The chain carries TRBV29-1 and TRBJ2-5; either TRBD1 or TRBD2 may supply D (6 bases each). The CDR3 sequence is 13 residues long. Looked up from germline, CDR1 is SQVTM and CDR2 is ANQGSEA. V was shortened by 7 bases and J by 5 bases, with 17 bases between the two germline ends.